This entry lists 29 T cell receptor beta chains sequenced from one sample in a study of T cells expressing NK-cell markers. TCRdb re-called the 5' RACE reads and shows each CDR3 protein once, DNA omitted. This table lists some 340,000 distinct CDR3 sequences. Sequences were obtained from blood T cells: a sorted CD56 or NKG2C T cell subset, CD4+ or CD8+ T cells, or bulk PBMC T cells (not recorded which). The receptor set was obtained from a man aged 18-69 years in good health.

The chain joins TRBV2 to TRBJ2-7. This CDR3 is 15 amino acids long. Germline V CDR1 and CDR2: SNHLY, FYNNEI. The CDR3 loop reads CASRETSRGTYEQYF.

The chain's CDR3 is CAWSVTGGRNEQYF. The genes are TRBV30 and TRBJ2-7; as DNA is missing, the TRBD1 call by TCRdb cannot be tested. The CDR3 sequence is 14 residues long. Germline CDR1 and CDR2: GTSNPN and SVGIG (reference sequence).

The V and J genes are TRBV28 and TRBJ2-4; without DNA, the TCRdb call of TRBD1 cannot be checked. The CDR3 is 14 amino acids. The germline V gene encodes CDR1 MDHEN and CDR2 SYDVKM. Here the CDR3 reads CASSRTGGGNIQYF.

CDR3 protein: CASSPSWGWQYF. This sequence joins TRBV7-9 and TRBJ2-7. The CDR3 is made up of 12 amino acids. Germline CDR1 and CDR2: SEHNR and FQNEAQ (reference sequence).

The chain couples TRBV29-1 to TRBJ2-1; the D gene TCRdb calls, TRBD1, cannot be checked with no DNA. The CDR3 extends over 12 amino acids. Germline assignment: CDR1 SQVTM and CDR2 ANQGSEA. The chain's CDR3 is CSVQQAGNEQFF.

The V and J genes are TRBV7-6 and TRBJ2-5; as DNA is missing, the TRBD2 call by TCRdb cannot be tested. The CDR3 has 17 residues. Germline CDR1 reads SGHVS; CDR2 reads FNYEAQ. The CDR3 is CASSLDEGSGGQETQYF.

The chain is built from TRBV11-2 and TRBJ2-3; the D gene TCRdb calls, TRBD1, cannot be checked with no DNA. The CDR3 is 17 amino acids. The germline gives CDR1 SGHAT, CDR2 FQNNGV. CDR3: CASSPPALGVGADTQYF.

V gene TRBV7-2 combines with J gene TRBJ1-2; lacking DNA, the TRBD1 call made by TCRdb goes unchecked. This CDR3 is built from 14 residues. The germline gives CDR1 SGHTA, CDR2 FQGNSA. The chain's CDR3 is CASSFVGRDYGYTF.

V usage is TRBV18 and J usage is TRBJ1-5. The CDR3 is made up of 14 amino acids. Germline loops: CDR1 KGHSH, CDR2 LQKENI. This chain's CDR3 is CASSLYRSNQPQHF.

The rearrangement links TRBV7-2 to TRBJ2-1; TCRdb proposes TRBD2, but this gene call is untestable without DNA. The CDR3 extends over 14 amino acids. Germline assignment: CDR1 SGHTA and CDR2 FQGNSA. The CDR3 is CASSLSLAGVEQFF.

The chain employs TRBV11-2 and TRBJ1-1. This CDR3 is 15 amino acids long. Germline V CDR1 and CDR2: SGHAT, FQNNGV. CDR3 residues: CASSLVGMALTEAFF.

V is TRBV7-9 and J is TRBJ2-7. Germline CDR1 is SEHNR and CDR2 is FQNEAQ (reference sequence). The CDR3 length is 14 residues. This CDR3 reads CASSRHGSSYEQYF.

V usage is TRBV29-1 and J usage is TRBJ2-2; the D gene TCRdb calls, TRBD1, cannot be checked with no DNA. Germline V gives CDR1 SQVTM, CDR2 ANQGSEA. The length of the CDR3 is 13 residues. The chain's CDR3 is CSVEGVRVGELFF.

The chain's CDR3 is CASSSQAGVDTQYF. The chain employs TRBV5-1 and TRBJ2-3; TCRdb reports TRBD2, a call that lacks DNA to check it against. This CDR3 region has 14 residues. In germline, CDR1 is SGHRS, CDR2 YFSETQ. Full variable domain (outside the CDR3, taken from reference TRBV5-1 and TRBJ2-3): KAGVTQTPRYLIKTRGQQVTLSCSPISGHRSVSWYQQTPGQGLQFLFEYFSETQRNKGNFPGRFSGRQFSNSRSEMNVSTLELGDSALYLCASSSQAGVDTQYFGPGTRLTVL.

The gene calls are TRBV20-1 and TRBJ1-2; TCRdb designates TRBD1, a call that cannot be tested without DNA. The CDR3 runs to 13 residues. The germline V gene has CDR1 DFQATT and CDR2 SNEGSKA (reference sequence). This chain's CDR3 is CSAAQGDNYGYTF.

The genes are TRBV2 and TRBJ2-5; TCRdb designates TRBD1, a call that cannot be tested without DNA. Germline CDR1 reads SNHLY; CDR2 reads FYNNEI. This CDR3 is 14 amino acids long. CDR3 amino acids: CASKAMGLQETQYF.

The chain is built from TRBV5-5 and TRBJ2-1; TCRdb picks TRBD1, but there is no DNA to check that call. The CDR3 extends over 16 amino acids. Germline values: CDR1 SGHKS, CDR2 YYEKEE (reference sequence). This CDR3 is CASSLAGGQAYNEQFF. Full variable domain (rest looked up from reference TRBV5-5 and TRBJ2-1): DAGVTQSPTHLIKTRGQQVTLRCSPISGHKSVSWYQQVLGQGPQFIFQYYEKEERGRGNFPDRFSARQFPNYSSELNVNALLLGDSALYLCASSLAGGQAYNEQFFGPGTRLTVL.

The CDR3 sequence is CASTLGLPSGGMNTGELFF. The rearrangement uses TRBV12-3 or TRBV12-4 and TRBJ2-2; absent DNA, TCRdb's TRBD2 call cannot be checked. The length of the CDR3 is 19 residues.

CDR3 sequence reads: CASSVGDRIHQETQYF. This chain uses TRBV9 with TRBJ2-5; TCRdb's D gene call, TRBD1, goes unchecked for lack of DNA. There are 16 residues in the CDR3. CDR1 SGDLS and CDR2 YYNGEE come from the germline V gene.

CDR3 protein: CASSLTGGLREQYF. The chain couples TRBV5-1 to TRBJ2-7; TCRdb lists TRBD1, though no DNA is available to test this call. The CDR3 is made up of 14 amino acids. Germline V gives CDR1 SGHRS, CDR2 YFSETQ.

The chain joins TRBV29-1 to TRBJ2-3; TCRdb's D call, TRBD1, is unchecked because there is no DNA. The CDR3 is 14 residues long. Germline values: CDR1 SQVTM, CDR2 ANQGSEA. This CDR3 is CSVDQTGGEDTQYF.

This rearrangement joins TRBV24-1 to TRBJ2-1; TCRdb's assignment of TRBD2 cannot be checked, as there is no DNA. The length of the CDR3 is 13 residues. The germline V gene encodes CDR1 KGHDR and CDR2 SFDVKD. The CDR3 sequence: CATSEPGLGEQFF.

The chain carries TRBV28 and TRBJ2-1; TCRdb outputs TRBD2, but without DNA this stays unchecked. The CDR3 is made up of 15 amino acids. Germline CDR1 and CDR2: MDHEN and SYDVKM. This CDR3 reads CASSFGRVGYNEQFF.

The CDR3 reads CASSFSRGHRQYF. The chain carries TRBV7-6 and TRBJ2-7; there is no DNA to check the TCRdb D call of TRBD1. Per germline, CDR1 SGHVS and CDR2 FNYEAQ. CDR3 length: 13 residues.

The gene calls are TRBV7-9 and TRBJ2-5; TCRdb picks TRBD1, but there is no DNA to check that call. Germline CDR1 SEHNR, CDR2 FQNEAQ (reference sequence). The CDR3 loop spans 14 amino acids. This chain's CDR3 is CASSSQDLQETQYF. The variable domain in full, with the rest retrieved from reference TRBV7-9 and TRBJ2-5, is DTGVSQNPRHKITKRGQNVTFRCDPISEHNRLYWYRQTLGQGPEFLTYFQNEAQLEKSRLLSDRFSAERPKGSFSTLEIQRTEQGDSAMYLCASSSQDLQETQYFGPGTRLLVL.

The gene calls are TRBV5-1 and TRBJ2-1; TCRdb lists TRBD1, though no DNA is available to test this call. In germline, CDR1 is SGHRS, CDR2 YFSETQ. The CDR3 totals 14 residues. The CDR3 spells CASSLRTGFGEQFF.

The chain joins TRBV5-6 to TRBJ1-2; absent DNA, TCRdb's TRBD1 call cannot be checked. This CDR3 region has 15 residues. In germline, CDR1 is SGHDT, CDR2 YYEEEE. The CDR3 loop reads CASSPRTGGNYGYTF.

J is TRBJ2-5 and V is TRBV7-3; the TCRdb call, TRBD1, lacks DNA for checking. This CDR3 is 15 amino acids long. Germline assignment: CDR1 SGHTA and CDR2 FQGTGA. CDR3 sequence: CASSLFGGRQETQYF.

The chain recombines TRBV6-5 with TRBJ2-7; TCRdb designates TRBD2, a call that cannot be tested without DNA. Germline V gene sequence: CDR1 MNHEY, CDR2 SVGAGI. This CDR3 is 15 amino acids long. The CDR3 sequence: CASSYSPSRVYEQYF.